One and the same sample provided the 15 T cell receptor beta chains below, sequenced in a study of brain T cells in children with intractable seizures. Sequencing was performed with immunoSEQ multiplex PCR; in TCRdb, only in-frame clones are kept and a portion is missing. The table records over 95,000 clones, 90% to 95% of them present only once. The specimen comprised peripheral blood, sampled at surgery. The receptors here all came from a boy in the first two years of life with hemimegalencephaly and intractable seizures.

V and J are TRBV5-1 and TRBJ2-2, with 10 bases matching TRBD2. The CDR3 totals 15 residues. V lost 4 bases to trimming and J lost 4 bases; unmatched junction nucleotides: 4. CDR1 is SGHRS and CDR2 is YFSETQ in the germline V gene. The CDR3 nucleotides are TGCGCCAGCAGCGGGCTAGCGGGGGTCACCGGGGAGCTGTTTTTT. This gives the protein CASSGLAGVTGELFF.

V and J are TRBV10-3 and TRBJ2-7, with a weak D call TRBD2 (7 bases). The germline V gene encodes CDR1 ENHRY and CDR2 SYGVKD. The CDR3 is 11 residues long. V lost 11 bases and J 5 bases, leaving 13 bases between the germline ends. CDR3 protein: CASGEGDEQYF. In nucleotides, the CDR3 is TGTGCCTCGGGGGAGGGGGACGAGCAGTACTTC.

The chain couples TRBV28 to TRBJ2-2; D gene uncertain. This CDR3 has 12 residues. Trimming stripped 1 base from V and 7 bases from J, with 4 bases between. Germline CDR1 and CDR2: MDHEN and SYDVKM. The CDR3 DNA is TGTGCCAGCAGTTTATTGGGCGGGGAGCTGTTTTTT. Encoded protein: CASSLLGGELFF. Full variable domain (missing parts from reference TRBV28 and TRBJ2-2): DVKVTQSSRYLVKRTGEKVFLECVQDMDHENMFWYRQDPGLGLRLIYFSYDVKMKEKGDIPEGYSVSREKKERFSLILESASTNQTSMYLCASSLLGGELFFGEGSRLTVL.

The V gene is TRBV12-5, the J gene TRBJ1-2; a weak D match, TRBD1 (5 bases). The CDR3 is made up of 13 amino acids. Trimming took 5 bases from V and 2 from J, leaving 9 bases between them. Germline CDR1 is LGHNT and CDR2 is FRNRAP. The CDR3 nucleotides read TGTGCTAGTGGTCCGGGACGGAACTATGGCTACACCTTC. Translating gives CASGPGRNYGYTF.

V and J are TRBV10-1 and TRBJ2-1; D unresolved. The ends were cut back, 0 bases at V and 6 bases at J, with 9 bases in the middle. Germline V CDR1 and CDR2: WNHNN, SYGVQD (reference sequence). The CDR3 length is 14 residues. CDR3 DNA: TGCGCCAGCAGTGAGTCGTTTAGCCCCAATGAGCAGTTCTTC. Amino acids: CASSESFSPNEQFF.

The DNA of the CDR3 is TGTGCCAGCAGTTTGGGGACAGGGGGAACGGGCTCTGGAAACACCATATATTTT. It is translated as CASSLGTGGTGSGNTIYF. This chain connects TRBV28 to TRBJ1-3, with 11 bases identical to TRBD1. CDR1 MDHEN and CDR2 SYDVKM come from the germline V gene. V dropped 3 bases and J dropped 0; count of bases not matched to a gene: 7. This CDR3 spans 18 amino acids.

This clone has just one count. DNA for the CDR3: TGTGCCAGCAGTATCCGACGGACAGGGTATGGCTACACCTTC. The encoded protein is CASSIRRTGYGYTF. The chain couples TRBV28 to TRBJ1-2; 8 bases map to TRBD1. This CDR3 spans 14 amino acids. V trimming: 5 bases; J trimming: 5 bases; junction bases outside the gene matches: 7. Germline assignment: CDR1 MDHEN and CDR2 SYDVKM.

About this clone itself: No DNA is shown, since the ends of the CDR3 on it are uncertain; the CDR3 is the one TCRdb lists. The V and J genes are TRBV7-9 and TRBJ2-4; no check of the table's D call, TRBD2, against the DNA was made. Inclusive of both ends, the CDR3 amounts to 12 amino acids. From germline, CDR1 is SEHNR and CDR2 FQNEAQ (reference sequence). The CDR3 sequence is CASSLFGGGSDF.

This chain uses TRBV19 with TRBJ2-1, with D possibly TRBD1 on 5 matching bases. The germline gives CDR1 LNHDA, CDR2 SQIVND (reference sequence). V was clipped by 3 bases and J by 8 bases, with 17 bases between them. The CDR3 extends over 15 amino acids. The CDR3 DNA sequence: TGTGCCAGTAGTATGGCAGGGTCCCTTTGGGATGAGCAGTTCTTC. Its protein is CASSMAGSLWDEQFF.

The chain uses TRBV29-1 and TRBJ2-7, with a weak D call TRBD2 (5 bases). This CDR3 comprises 15 residues. Germline assignment: CDR1 SQVTM and CDR2 ANQGSEA. Trimming cost V 3 bases and J 0 bases, with 15 bases left between them. CDR3 sequence: CSVEVLPGSSYEQYF. Written as DNA, the CDR3 is TGCAGCGTTGAGGTACTCCCGGGAAGCTCCTACGAGCAGTACTTC.

The chain joins TRBV20-1 to TRBJ1-6, with D unclear. The germline V gene has CDR1 DFQATT and CDR2 SNEGSKA (reference sequence). The CDR3 totals 14 residues. V was shortened by 3 bases and J by 8 bases, with 14 bases between the two germline ends. The CDR3 loop reads CSASWLPVDSPLHF. The CDR3 DNA reads TGCAGTGCTAGTTGGCTGCCTGTGGATTCACCCCTCCACTTT.

This clone was counted a single time. The CDR3 loop is CASSTGRATDTQYF. DNA of the CDR3: TGTGCCAGTAGTACGGGGAGGGCCACAGATACGCAGTATTTT. The chain links TRBV19 to TRBJ2-3; 7 bases agree with TRBD2. Germline CDR1 and CDR2: LNHDA and SQIVND (reference sequence). The CDR3 has 14 amino acids. After removal of 4 bases from V and 2 bases from J, the junction contained 3 bases not matched to a gene.

J is TRBJ2-4 and V is TRBV7-2; maybe TRBD1 (6 bases). This CDR3 is built from 13 residues. V was cut by 2 bases and J by 8 bases, with 10 bases left in between. In germline, CDR1 is SGHTA, CDR2 FQGNSA. CDR3 DNA sequence: TGTGCCAGCAGCTTATCCAGGGGAGACATTCAGTACTTC. Protein product: CASSLSRGDIQYF.

J is TRBJ2-7 and V is TRBV5-4; the D is unclear. V dropped 1 base and J dropped 6 bases, with 5 bases sitting between them. CDR3 length equals 11 residues. The V gene's germline CDR1 is SGHNT and CDR2 YYREEE (reference sequence). CDR3: CASSLYGEQYF. The CDR3 bases are TGTGCCAGCAGCTTGTATGGCGAGCAGTACTTC.

The rearrangement joins TRBV27 to TRBJ2-7; a weak D match, TRBD2 (6 bases). The CDR3 spans 15 residues. Germline V lookup: CDR1 MNHEY, CDR2 SMNVEV (reference sequence). The germline V and J ends were trimmed by 2 bases and 0 bases, with 11 bases remaining between them. CDR3 sequence: CASSLSSGNSYEQYF. DNA of the CDR3: TGTGCCAGCAGTTTAAGTAGCGGAAACTCCTACGAGCAGTACTTC.